A single sample is the source of the 17 T cell receptor beta chains below, sequenced in a study of spatial heterogeneity in lung cancer. Study observations and caveats: Mutation tallies in tumors tracked expanded intratumoral alpha and beta TCR counts.

Specified time point: sample taken at primary tumor resection. No antigen has been assigned to these receptors. TCRdb redid the calling of the 5' RACE reads with MiXCR, one entry per CDR3 protein. The table records 1,500 to 2,000 distinct CDR3 sequences, approximately 4.6% of them present only once. Sequencing was performed on lung tumor tissue, taken at surgery. These receptors came from a male donor with early-stage non-small cell lung cancer.

The table lists this clonotype with many counts. The chain links TRBV10-3 to TRBJ1-6; tentatively, D is TRBD1 (5 bases). The CDR3 sequence is 13 residues long. Trimming removed 6 bases at V and 6 bases at J, with 9 bases between. CDR1 ENHRY and CDR2 SYGVKD come from the germline V gene. CDR3 bases: TGTGCCATCAGGGGGGACTTTAATTCACCCCTCCACTTT. This gives the protein CAIRGDFNSPLHF.

This clonotype is medium-sized by share. The chain joins TRBV5-5 to TRBJ2-7; D uncertain. CDR3 length: 13 residues. Germline V CDR1 and CDR2: SGHKS, YYEKEE (reference sequence). V lost 0 bases to trimming and J lost 3 bases, with 7 bases between them. In nucleotides, the CDR3 is TGTGCCAGCAGCTTGGGCGCACGCTACGAGCAGTACTTC. Translated, it gives CASSLGARYEQYF.

This clonotype is labeled medium-sized. The CDR3: CASIVQGANTQYF. The DNA of the CDR3 is TGTGCCAGCATAGTACAGGGGGCAAATACGCAGTATTTT. The rearrangement links TRBV28 to TRBJ2-3, with 9 positions matching TRBD1. This CDR3 comprises 13 residues. V lost 7 bases and J lost 7; bases outside the gene matches: 6. Germline V gene lookup returns CDR1 MDHEN and CDR2 SYDVKM. The full variable domain, its missing parts supplied by reference TRBV28 and TRBJ2-3, is DVKVTQSSRYLVKRTGEKVFLECVQDMDHENMFWYRQDPGLGLRLIYFSYDVKMKEKGDIPEGYSVSREKKERFSLILESASTNQTSMYLCASIVQGANTQYFGPGTRLTVL.

This clonotype was seen a few times. The V call is TRBV20-1, the J call TRBJ1-4, with 8 nucleotides matching TRBD1. This CDR3 spans 15 amino acids. With 0 bases clipped from V and 7 bases from J, the junction kept 7 bases outside the gene matches. Germline V gene lookup returns CDR1 DFQATT and CDR2 SNEGSKA (reference sequence). CDR3 residues: CSARDLAGGGEKLFF. In DNA, the CDR3 is TGCAGTGCTAGAGATCTAGCAGGGGGCGGTGAAAAACTGTTTTTT.

This clonotype was detected many times. This chain uses TRBV11-3 with TRBJ2-2; 7 nucleotides agree with TRBD2. Unmatched junction bases numbered 6, after V lost 2 bases and J lost 6 bases. Germline CDR1 and CDR2: SGHNT and YENEEA. The CDR3 contains 15 residues. The DNA for the CDR3 is TGTGCCAGCAGCTTACCCCTCGGGGGGTCCGGGGAGCTGTTTTTT. As protein: CASSLPLGGSGELFF.

This clonotype rates as medium-sized. V usage is TRBV10-3 and J usage is TRBJ2-7, with 10 bases identical to TRBD2. This CDR3 spans 15 amino acids. Trimming cost V 6 bases and J 3 bases; bases outside gene matches: 8. CDR1 and CDR2 (germline): ENHRY, SYGVKD. The CDR3 protein is CAISRGLAFNYEQYF. Written as DNA, the CDR3 is TGTGCCATCAGCCGGGGACTAGCGTTTAACTACGAGCAGTACTTC.

This clonotype is labeled as medium-sized. V and J are TRBV6-5 and TRBJ2-2, with TRBD2 matching 13 bases. V shed 4 bases and J 11 bases; nucleotides not matched to a gene: 7. The length of the CDR3 is 15 residues. From germline, CDR1 is MNHEY and CDR2 SVGAGI. The CDR3 DNA reads TGTGCCAGCAGTTCCGGACTAGCGGGAGTACGAGAGCTGTTTTTT. Amino acids: CASSSGLAGVRELFF.

This clonotype is termed medium-sized (0.01 to 0.1%). The CDR3 protein is CAWSLAGGPDTQYF. The CDR3 DNA reads as TGTGCCTGGAGTTTAGCGGGGGGCCCAGATACGCAGTATTTT. The chain couples TRBV30 to TRBJ2-3; 10 nucleotides align to TRBD2. The V gene's germline CDR1 is GTSNPN and CDR2 SVGIG (reference sequence). The V segment lost 2 bases and the J segment 4 bases; nucleotides outside the gene matches: 3. The CDR3 has 14 amino acids.

Judged by abundance, this clonotype is medium-sized (0.01 to 0.1%). This chain uses TRBV28 with TRBJ2-3; TRBD2 agrees at 9 bases. This CDR3 is built from 15 residues. J gave up 2 bases and V 7 bases, and 7 bases lay outside the gene matches. Germline CDR1 is MDHEN and CDR2 is SYDVKM. For the CDR3, the DNA is TGTGCCAGCACTGAGGCGGGGGGGGCCACAGATACGCAGTATTTT. Amino acid sequence: CASTEAGGATDTQYF.

This clonotype is categorized as medium-sized (0.01 to 0.1%). The J gene is TRBJ2-7, the V gene TRBV5-1, with D perhaps TRBD1 or TRBD2 (6 bases each). The CDR3 sequence is 14 residues long. CDR1 SGHRS and CDR2 YFSETQ come from the germline V gene. Trimming removed 1 base at V and 4 bases at J, with 12 bases between. CDR3 in amino acids: CASSLRGASYEQYF. The CDR3 DNA reads as TGCGCCAGCAGCTTGAGGGGGGCATCGTACGAGCAGTACTTC.

By share, this clonotype counts as medium-sized (0.01 to 0.1%). The chain combines TRBV6-2 or TRBV6-3 with TRBJ2-2; TRBD2 matches 8 bases. Germline CDR1 is MNHEY and CDR2 is SVGEGT. V shed 2 bases and J 5 bases; nucleotides not matched to a gene: 13. This CDR3 has 18 amino acids. CDR3 DNA sequence: TGTGCCAGCAGTTACCCCGCCGGAGCGGGAGTAGCAACCGGGGAGCTGTTTTTT. As protein: CASSYPAGAGVATGELFF.

This clonotype is categorized as medium-sized. CDR3 coding DNA: TGTGCCACACAACAGGGGTCCTCCTACAATGAGCAGTTCTTC. Its protein is CATQQGSSYNEQFF. The V call is TRBV2, the J call TRBJ2-1; 7 bases align to TRBD1. This CDR3 comprises 14 residues. The V gene end was trimmed by 10 bases and the J gene end by 0 bases; junction bases not matched to a gene: 6. From germline, CDR1 is SNHLY and CDR2 FYNNEI. Complete variable domain (other parts from reference TRBV2 and TRBJ2-1): EPEVTQTPSHQVTQMGQEVILRCVPISNHLYFYWYRQILGQKVEFLVSFYNNEISEKSEIFDDQFSVERPDGSNFTLKIRSTKLEDSAMYFCATQQGSSYNEQFFGPGTRLTVL.

By frequency in the sample, this clonotype is medium-sized (0.01 to 0.1%). This chain uses TRBV2 with TRBJ2-1; 7 bases agree with TRBD1. This CDR3 is 11 amino acids long. Germline CDR1 reads SNHLY; CDR2 reads FYNNEI. The CDR3 region is CAGQFYNEQFF. CDR3 DNA: TGTGCGGGACAGTTCTACAATGAGCAGTTCTTC.

This clonotype is deemed medium-sized. The chain employs TRBV28 and TRBJ2-2; TRBD2 matches 7 bases. V lost 7 bases to trimming and J lost 5 bases; unmatched junction nucleotides: 7. Germline V gene data show CDR1 as MDHEN and CDR2 as SYDVKM. The CDR3 extends over 14 amino acids. Here the CDR3 DNA reads TGTGCCAGCACCTCCGACGGGGGGACCGGGGAGCTGTTTTTT. This sequence encodes CASTSDGGTGELFF. The complete variable domain, with remaining parts taken from reference TRBV28 and TRBJ2-2, reads DVKVTQSSRYLVKRTGEKVFLECVQDMDHENMFWYRQDPGLGLRLIYFSYDVKMKEKGDIPEGYSVSREKKERFSLILESASTNQTSMYLCASTSDGGTGELFFGEGSRLTVL.

This clonotype is medium-sized by share. This chain links TRBV7-2 with TRBJ2-7; D uncertain. The length of the CDR3 is 13 residues. V dropped 3 bases and J dropped 0 bases, with 6 bases sitting between them. Germline V lookup: CDR1 SGHTA, CDR2 FQGNSA. The DNA of the CDR3 is TGTGCCAGCAGCTTGTCGCCCTCCTACGAGCAGTACTTC. Amino acids: CASSLSPSYEQYF.

In its sample, this clonotype is medium-sized. The rearrangement uses TRBV9 and TRBJ2-3; 16 bases agree with TRBD2. CDR1 is SGDLS and CDR2 is YYNGEE in the germline V gene. J lost 10 bases, V lost 3 bases, and 8 bases had no gene match. This CDR3 has 16 amino acids. The CDR3 sequence: CASSGSGLAGGTAQYF. The CDR3 coding sequence is TGTGCCAGCAGCGGATCGGGACTAGCGGGGGGGACAGCGCAGTATTTT.

This clonotype is medium-sized by share. The rearrangement joins TRBV20-1 to TRBJ2-2, with D possibly matching TRBD2 (6 bases). The germline CDR1 and CDR2 sequences are DFQATT and SNEGSKA (reference sequence). Trimming removed 6 bases from V and 4 bases from J, with 15 bases in between. The CDR3 has 14 residues. CDR3 nucleotides: TGCAGTGCCCAGACTAGTCGGGTCACCGGGGAGCTGTTTTTT. Its protein product is CSAQTSRVTGELFF.